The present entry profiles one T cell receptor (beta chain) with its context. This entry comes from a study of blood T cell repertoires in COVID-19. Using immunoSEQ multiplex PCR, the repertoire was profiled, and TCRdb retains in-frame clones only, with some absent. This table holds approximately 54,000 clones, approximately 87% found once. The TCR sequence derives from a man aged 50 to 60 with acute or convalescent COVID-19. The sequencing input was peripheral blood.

Written as DNA, the CDR3 is TGCGCCAGCAGCTTGTCAGAGAACACTGAAGCTTTCTTT. It encodes CASSLSENTEAFF. J is TRBJ1-1 and V is TRBV5-1, with D uncertain. CDR1 is SGHRS, CDR2 YFSETQ, per germline. This CDR3 is 13 amino acids long. The V end was cut by 1 base, the J end by 1 base, with 5 bases between. Filled out from reference TRBV5-1 and TRBJ1-1, the complete variable domain reads KAGVTQTPRYLIKTRGQQVTLSCSPISGHRSVSWYQQTPGQGLQFLFEYFSETQRNKGNFPGRFSGRQFSNSRSEMNVSTLELGDSALYLCASSLSENTEAFFGQGTRLTVV.